The present T cell receptor beta chain was sequenced within a study of blood T cell repertoires in COVID-19. About the study: From T cells, B-cell-depleted T cells, or PBMCs came the material, which was cDNA or gDNA.

The sample holds one count of this clone. TCRdb's copy holds only in-frame clones and misses some; the assay was immunoSEQ multiplex PCR. The sample lists about 39,000 clones; roughly three quarters were seen once. The sample comprised peripheral blood. The source is a man in his sixties or seventies with active or convalescent COVID-19.

Here the CDR3 reads CARSLDGQEEGGELFF. The CDR3 DNA reads TGTGCCAGAAGCTTGGATGGGCAGGAGGAAGGCGGGGAGCTGTTTTTT. The V gene is TRBV5-3, the J gene TRBJ2-2, with D maybe TRBD2 (5 bases). TRBV5-3 is noted as an ORF with a role that remains uncertain. This CDR3 spans 16 amino acids. V lost 0 bases, J lost 7 bases, and 16 bases lay in between.